This paragraph reports one T cell receptor (beta chain). The sample belongs to a study of control samples from healthy donors and cancer patients. The protocol was immunoSEQ multiplex PCR, while the TCRdb copy is restricted to in-frame clones and leaves out a portion. This table holds some 130,000 clones, approximately 88% found once. Trimming removed 1 base at V and 3 bases at J, with 18 bases between. Germline V gene sequence: CDR1 MGHRA, CDR2 YSYEKL. The CDR3 covers 17 residues. The chain employs TRBV4-1 and TRBJ1-1, with a possible D match to TRBD1 (6 bases). The TCR sequence derives from a middle-aged man in good health. The source material was blood. The CDR3 reads CASSQAQGYGGDTEAFF. The CDR3 DNA is TGCGCCAGCAGCCAAGCCCAGGGGTACGGGGGAGACACTGAAGCTTTCTTT.